This T cell receptor (beta chain) is from a study of blood T cell repertoires in COVID-19. On the study more broadly: Donors in the United States, Italy and Spain gave samples during acute or convalescent COVID-19. T cells, B-cell-depleted T cells, or PBMCs supplied cDNA or gDNA.

This clone was detected only a few times. The CDR3 extends over 13 amino acids. Germline CDR1 reads SGHKS; CDR2 reads YYEKEE (reference sequence). Germline trimming cut 4 bases from V and 5 bases from J; bases unmatched to any gene: 5. Original analysis: Cell counts per sample came from amplifying reference gene primers. Clones were sequenced by immunoSEQ multiplex PCR, and TCRdb holds only the in-frame ones, with some missing. V, J and clone size reflect that table, while D and trimming were determined from the DNA. The sample includes 100,000 or so clones, about 80% of them seen just once. The source is a man aged 65 to 85 with active or convalescent COVID-19. The V and J genes are TRBV5-5 and TRBJ2-7; TRBD1 aligns across 8 bases. Material for sequencing was peripheral blood. CDR3 loop: CASSPEGQDEQYF. The DNA for the CDR3 is TGTGCCAGCAGCCCCGAGGGACAGGACGAGCAGTACTTC.